A single TCR beta chain is shown here with its context. What it binds is not known. Method: immunoSEQ multiplex PCR; TCRdb's copy keeps in-frame clones and lacks some. The repertoire holds approximately 2,200,000 clones, with 85% to 95% as singletons. These data come from a study of shared clonotypes between healthy human individuals. Study conclusions and caveats: Roughly 5% of naive CD4 clonotypes were shared across a few donors.

Terminally differentiated effector memory CD45RA+ cells were left out of the naive CD8 fraction, which was CD45RO-negative and positively selected for CCR7. Adult Caucasians living in Nashville, Tennessee made up all of the donors. The ends were cut back, 1 base at V and 0 bases at J, with 7 bases in the middle. Germline V gene lookup returns CDR1 MDHEN and CDR2 SYDVKM. The CDR3 runs to 14 residues. Sequencing input: naive CD8+ T cells from PBMCs. The TCR comes from a man in his late teens or twenties in good health. Some clones in this sample may be carry-over from other donors' samples. The rearrangement joins TRBV28 to TRBJ2-7; weak D call: TRBD2 (5 bases). CDR3 in amino acids: CASSLFRDSYEQYF. Written as DNA, the CDR3 is TGTGCCAGCAGTTTATTTCGGGACTCCTACGAGCAGTACTTC.